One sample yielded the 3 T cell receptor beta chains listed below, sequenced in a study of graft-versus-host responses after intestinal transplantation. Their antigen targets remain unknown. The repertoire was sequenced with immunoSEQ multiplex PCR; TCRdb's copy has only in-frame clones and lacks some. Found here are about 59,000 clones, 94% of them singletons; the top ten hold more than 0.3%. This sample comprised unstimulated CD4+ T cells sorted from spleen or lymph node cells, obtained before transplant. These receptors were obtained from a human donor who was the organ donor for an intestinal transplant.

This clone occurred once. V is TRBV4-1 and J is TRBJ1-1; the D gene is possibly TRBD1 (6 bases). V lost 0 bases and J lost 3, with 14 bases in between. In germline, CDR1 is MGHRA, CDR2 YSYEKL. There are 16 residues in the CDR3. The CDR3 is CASSQDRGVRYTEAFF. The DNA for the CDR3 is TGCGCCAGCAGCCAAGATAGGGGGGTTCGGTACACTGAAGCTTTCTTT.

The CDR3 is CASRNRGYEQYF. Written as DNA, the CDR3 is TGTGCCAGCAGGAACAGGGGTTACGAGCAGTACTTC. The genes are TRBV2 and TRBJ2-7, with 7 bases identical to TRBD1. Germline-derived CDR1 and CDR2 are SNHLY and FYNNEI. The CDR3 sequence is 12 residues long. The V segment lost 6 bases and the J segment 4 bases; nucleotides outside the gene matches: 3.

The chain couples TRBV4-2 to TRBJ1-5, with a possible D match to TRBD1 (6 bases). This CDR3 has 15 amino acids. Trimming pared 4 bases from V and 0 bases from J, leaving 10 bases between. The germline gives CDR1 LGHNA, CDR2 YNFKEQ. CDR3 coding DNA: TGTGCCAGCAGCCCCGGGGGCTCTAGCAATCAGCCCCAGCATTTT. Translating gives CASSPGGSSNQPQHF.